This T cell receptor beta chain is drawn from a study of cytomegalovirus exposure and HLA in healthy donors. Across the study: Researchers found that approximately 77% of 398 genotyped donors fell within the Caucasian-associated ancestry cluster. General study results and limits: An ancestry cluster, one associated with Asian ancestry, reportedly showed fewer N-insertions than the roughly 670-donor mean in a later analysis. With DRB1 most and HLA-C fewest, TCR association rates differed between HLA loci in a later analysis. Diagnosis of cytomegalovirus status made by the classifier reportedly showed high specificity and sensitivity.

PCR used 60 Vbeta primers and 13 Jbeta primers. Generated by immunoSEQ multiplex PCR, the TCRdb table keeps only in-frame clones and is missing some. Of about 110,000 clones in the sample, under 85% were seen once. Concerning this clone: Its antigen is unknown.

The CDR3 length is 11 residues. Per the germline V gene, CDR1 is LNHDA and CDR2 is SQIVND (reference sequence). Trimming removed 5 bases from V and 2 bases from J, with 2 bases in between. Specimen: PBMCs. The receptor's source is a male donor in good health and CMV-seronegative. This chain links TRBV19 with TRBJ2-3; D is unresolved. CDR3 bases: TGTGCCAGTAGTTACACAGATACGCAGTATTTT. As protein: CASSYTDTQYF. Based on the CDR3 plus reference TRBV19 and TRBJ2-3, the full variable domain is DGGITQSPKYLFRKEGQNVTLSCEQNLNHDAMYWYRQDPGQGLRLIYYSQIVNDFQKGDIAEGYSVSREKKESFPLTVTSAQKNPTAFYLCASSYTDTQYFGPGTRLTVL.